These 5 T cell receptor beta chains came from one sample sequenced in a study of T-cell reconstitution after alpha-beta-depleted transplantation in children. A library of TCRbeta sequences, prepared with unique molecular identifiers, was generated. TCRdb re-analysed the PCR reads in MiXCR, keeping a single row per CDR3 protein. In the table there are some 87,000 distinct CDR3 sequences, 15% to 18% of which are singletons. The sample in question was PBMCs, mostly from graft donor cells, obtained 180 days after TCRalphabeta/CD19-depleted stem cell transplant. All receptors come from a male patient aged 2 to 9 who had a stem cell transplant for acute lymphoblastic leukemia, so the T cells may come from the graft donor.

With respect to this clonotype: A junction boundary mismatches the germline segment, possibly from a read error. The rearrangement uses TRBV7-2 and TRBJ1-2; the match to TRBD1 covers 7 bases. This CDR3 has 15 amino acids. Germline assignment: CDR1 SGHTA and CDR2 FQGNSA. CDR3 amino acids: CASTLVTQGLWGYTF. CDR3 bases: TGTGCCAGCACCTTAGTAACACAGGGGTTGTGGGGCTACACCTTC.

The rearrangement joins TRBV10-3 to TRBJ2-7; D not resolved. This CDR3 is built from 14 residues. V shed 2 bases and J shed 3 bases, with 11 bases lying between them. From germline, CDR1 is ENHRY and CDR2 SYGVKD. CDR3: CAISEDGESYEQYF. In nucleotides, the CDR3 is TGTGCCATCAGTGAGGACGGCGAGAGCTACGAGCAGTACTTC.

This clonotype turned up a few times. The V and J genes are TRBV16 and TRBJ1-4; no reliable D call. Trimming removed 0 bases at V and 3 bases at J, with 11 bases between. From germline, CDR1 is KGHSY and CDR2 FQNENV. The CDR3 is 16 residues long. The CDR3 DNA reads as TGTGCCAGCAGCCAATCAGCCGGGCGGGCTAATGAAAAACTGTTTTTT. Amino acid sequence: CASSQSAGRANEKLFF.

The V and J genes are TRBV29-1 and TRBJ1-2; maybe TRBD1 (5 bases). Germline V gene lookup returns CDR1 SQVTM and CDR2 ANQGSEA. Trimming removed 3 bases from V and 5 bases from J, with 10 bases in between. The length of the CDR3 is 12 residues. Here the CDR3 DNA reads TGCAGCGTTGATGGCAGGGTTTATGGCTACACCTTC. Its translation: CSVDGRVYGYTF.

The sample holds many counts of this clonotype. This chain joins TRBV5-1 and TRBJ1-2; tentatively, D is TRBD1 (6 bases). The CDR3 length is 12 residues. Germline loops: CDR1 SGHRS, CDR2 YFSETQ. V was clipped by 2 bases and J by 10 bases, with 12 bases between them. DNA of the CDR3: TGCGCCAGCAGCTTCTCAGGGGATGACTACACCTTC. Amino acid sequence: CASSFSGDDYTF. Full variable domain (remainder filled in from reference TRBV5-1 and TRBJ1-2): KAGVTQTPRYLIKTRGQQVTLSCSPISGHRSVSWYQQTPGQGLQFLFEYFSETQRNKGNFPGRFSGRQFSNSRSEMNVSTLELGDSALYLCASSFSGDDYTFGSGTRLTVV.